This record covers a single T cell receptor (beta chain). What it recognizes is unknown. Donors were drawn from the approximately 130-subject validation cohort, separate from the 666-subject first cohort. The V gene's germline CDR1 is LNHNV and CDR2 YYDKDF (reference sequence). Trimming removed 1 base at V and 0 bases at J, with 31 bases between. This CDR3 spans 23 amino acids. This sample stems from a study of cytomegalovirus exposure and HLA in healthy donors. The study, taken as a whole, reports: Cytomegalovirus-associated status was assigned to 164 TCR beta chains.

Assay: immunoSEQ multiplex PCR; the TCRdb copy retains only in-frame clones and omits some. This table has about 160,000 clones, roughly 91% appearing once. This chain links TRBV15 with TRBJ1-3, with D maybe TRBD1 (5 bases). The origin of this receptor is a young woman in good health and CMV-seropositive. Sequencing used PBMCs. CDR3 bases: TGTGCCACCAGCAGAGGTGATCTGAGCCCCCTGAAAACAGGCCCCATCTCTGGAAACACCATATATTTT. Encoded protein: CATSRGDLSPLKTGPISGNTIYF.